This is a list of T cell receptor beta chains from one sample in a study of neurological immune-mediated disorders. One entry per CDR3 protein, called by TCRdb with MiXCR from the 5' RACE reads. The sample comprises roughly 52,000 distinct CDR3 sequences, 3% to 4% of which are singletons, and more than 1.5% rests with the top ten. Sequencing used CD4+ T cells from blood. The origin of the receptors is a woman aged 40 to 49 with multiple sclerosis. Both conserved end residues are part of each CDR3. Fields, in order: J gene, V gene, CDR3 length, D gene, clone size, CDR3 protein, CDR3 DNA. D genes are given only for firm matches. Size is omitted from some rows. Given values are once, few, many or a class for expanded clones.

J: TRBJ2-4; V: TRBV10-3; length: 16; D: NA; size: NA; CDR3: CAISESGTYEGDIQYF; DNA: TGTGCCATCAGTGAGTCGGGGACCTACGAGGGGGACATTCAGTACTTC
J: TRBJ2-7; V: TRBV10-3; length: 14; D: NA; size: many; CDR3: CAISNVRLESEQYF; DNA: TGTGCCATCAGTAACGTCCGGCTAGAGTCCGAGCAGTACTTC
J: TRBJ2-3; V: TRBV5-1; length: 16; D: TRBD2; size: many; CDR3: CASSFQLAGGQDTQYF; DNA: TGCGCCAGCAGCTTCCAGCTAGCGGGGGGGCAAGATACGCAGTATTTT
J: TRBJ1-6; V: TRBV19; length: 12; D: NA; size: many; CDR3: CATSTRDPPLHF; DNA: TGTGCCACCTCGACAAGAGACCCACCCCTCCACTTT
J: TRBJ1-1; V: TRBV5-1; length: 15; D: TRBD1; size: many; CDR3: CASSSADRVNTEAFF; DNA: TGCGCCAGCAGCTCGGCGGACAGGGTGAACACTGAAGCTTTCTTT
J: TRBJ2-7; V: TRBV4-2; length: 16; D: TRBD2; size: many; CDR3: CASSPDLAGTSYEQYF; DNA: TGTGCCAGCAGCCCAGACCTAGCGGGGACGTCCTACGAGCAGTACTTC
J: TRBJ2-7; V: TRBV29-1; length: 13; D: NA; size: many; CDR3: CSVRQASSYEQYF; DNA: TGCAGCGTTCGACAGGCGAGCTCCTACGAGCAGTACTTC
J: TRBJ1-1; V: TRBV6-6; length: 14; D: TRBD1; size: many; CDR3: CASSIETGVTEAFF; DNA: TGTGCCAGCAGTATAGAGACAGGGGTCACTGAAGCTTTCTTT
J: TRBJ2-3; V: TRBV20-1; length: 12; D: NA; size: many; CDR3: CSARTATDTQYF; DNA: TGCAGTGCTCGGACGGCCACAGATACGCAGTATTTT
J: TRBJ1-5; V: TRBV18; length: 13; D: NA; size: NA; CDR3: CASSPERNQPQHF; DNA: TGTGCCAGCTCACCGGAGCGCAATCAGCCCCAGCATTTT